This is a list of T cell receptor beta chains from one sample in a study of shared clonotypes between healthy human individuals. Data came from immunoSEQ multiplex PCR; TCRdb stores just in-frame clones and leaves some out. Of approximately 940,000 clones in the sample, 70% to 85% were seen once. Sequenced material: memory CD4+ T cells sorted from blood. Every receptor here comes from a man aged 18-30 years in good health. Each CDR3 is given with its conserved first and last residue. A D gene is named only where the DNA matches it firmly. Size is stated for part of the rows, as once, few or many counts, or as a class when the clone is expanded.

v_gene	abundance	d_gene	j_gene	len	CDR3nt	CDR3aa
TRBV7-6	NA	NA	TRBJ2-1	14	TGTGCCAGCAGCTTAGGAAGGGGGGCTGGTGAGCAGTTCTTC	CASSLGRGAGEQFF
TRBV6-6	NA	NA	TRBJ1-2	13	TGTGCCAGCAAAGCGGGAGCAGTAAATGGCTACACCTTC	CASKAGAVNGYTF
TRBV29-1	NA	NA	TRBJ2-1	14	TGCAGCGTTGATACGACAAAACTCTTGGATGAGCAGTTCTTC	CSVDTTKLLDEQFF
TRBV6-5	NA	TRBD1	TRBJ1-2	15	TGTGCCAGCAGTTCCCCCGGACAGGGGAACTATGGCTACACCTTC	CASSSPGQGNYGYTF
TRBV2	NA	NA	TRBJ2-7	12	TGTGCCAGCAGTGTGTCCAGGATGGAGCAGTACTTC	CASSVSRMEQYF
TRBV5-4	NA	TRBD2	TRBJ2-1	14	TGTGCCAGCAGCTATATCGGGAGGGAAGATGAGCAGTTCTTC	CASSYIGREDEQFF
TRBV18	NA	TRBD2	TRBJ2-5	17	TGTGCCAGCTCACCAACCTCCGGGCTAGCGGGAGGAGAGACCCAGTACTTC	CASSPTSGLAGGETQYF
TRBV30	few	NA	TRBJ1-1	13	TGTGCCTGGAGTCCCCTGGTAGGCACTGAAGCTTTCTTT	CAWSPLVGTEAFF
TRBV28	NA	TRBD1	TRBJ2-7	15	TGTGCCAGCAGTGGCCGGGACAGGGGGTCCTACGAGCAGTACTTC	CASSGRDRGSYEQYF
TRBV7-2	once	TRBD2	TRBJ2-5	16	TGTGCCAGCAGCTTAGTGGCGGGAGGAGGACGTGAGACCCAGTACTTC	CASSLVAGGGRETQYF
TRBV30	NA	NA	TRBJ1-2	15	TGTGCCTTTAGCAAGGGGAGGAATTCTAACTATGGCTACACCTTC	CAFSKGRNSNYGYTF
TRBV7-2	once	TRBD2	TRBJ2-5	15	TGTGCCAGCACTTCTACTAGCGGGGGTTTCGGGACCCAGTACTTC	CASTSTSGGFGTQYF
TRBV5-6	NA	NA	TRBJ2-4	14	TGTGCCAGCAGCTTTTCTGGTTCCAAAAACATTCAGTACTTC	CASSFSGSKNIQYF
TRBV9	NA	TRBD1	TRBJ1-1	17	TGTGCCAGCAGCCCTGACACTGGAGGGGGCGCCAGGACTGAAGCTTTCTTT	CASSPDTGGGARTEAFF
TRBV5-5	NA	NA	TRBJ2-5	14	TGTGCCAGCAGCTCGACGGTGTACCAAGAGACCCAGTACTTC	CASSSTVYQETQYF
TRBV27	NA	TRBD2	TRBJ2-1	20	TGTGCCAGCAGTTTAAGGAGGTCTAGCGGGGGCGATCGGTCCTACAATGAGCAGTTCTTC	CASSLRRSSGGDRSYNEQFF
TRBV5-1	NA	TRBD1	TRBJ2-3	13	TGCGCCACCGGGACAGGGGCGGCAGATACGCAGTATTTT	CATGTGAADTQYF
TRBV4-2	NA	TRBD1	TRBJ2-1	16	TGTGCCAGCAGCCAAGATCTTGGGACAGGCGCATGGGAGCAGTTCTTC	CASSQDLGTGAWEQFF
TRBV5-1	NA	NA	TRBJ1-2	14	TGCGCCAGCAGCTTGCAGCCGACCAACTATGGCTACACCTTC	CASSLQPTNYGYTF
TRBV28	NA	NA	TRBJ1-6	15	TGTGCCAGCAGTCGGTCTCTGTTAGGGGGGTCACCCCTCCACTTT	CASSRSLLGGSPLHF
TRBV2	NA	NA	TRBJ2-2	15	TGTGCCAGCAGGCCAAGGGCCAGGGCAGCCGGGGAGCTGTTTTTT	CASRPRARAAGELFF
TRBV10-3	many	NA	TRBJ2-1	12	TGTGCCATCAGTGACAGGGGAAATGAGCAGTTCTTC	CAISDRGNEQFF
TRBV5-1	NA	NA	TRBJ1-1	12	TGCGCCAGCAGCTTGGGTTCAACTGAAGCTTTCTTT	CASSLGSTEAFF
TRBV10-1	NA	NA	TRBJ1-1	13	TGCGCCAGCAGTGAGGACAGGACCCATGAAGCTTTCTTT	CASSEDRTHEAFF
TRBV6-1	NA	NA	TRBJ1-1	12	TGTGCCAGCAGGCCAGTCCGGATGGAAGCTTTCTTT	CASRPVRMEAFF